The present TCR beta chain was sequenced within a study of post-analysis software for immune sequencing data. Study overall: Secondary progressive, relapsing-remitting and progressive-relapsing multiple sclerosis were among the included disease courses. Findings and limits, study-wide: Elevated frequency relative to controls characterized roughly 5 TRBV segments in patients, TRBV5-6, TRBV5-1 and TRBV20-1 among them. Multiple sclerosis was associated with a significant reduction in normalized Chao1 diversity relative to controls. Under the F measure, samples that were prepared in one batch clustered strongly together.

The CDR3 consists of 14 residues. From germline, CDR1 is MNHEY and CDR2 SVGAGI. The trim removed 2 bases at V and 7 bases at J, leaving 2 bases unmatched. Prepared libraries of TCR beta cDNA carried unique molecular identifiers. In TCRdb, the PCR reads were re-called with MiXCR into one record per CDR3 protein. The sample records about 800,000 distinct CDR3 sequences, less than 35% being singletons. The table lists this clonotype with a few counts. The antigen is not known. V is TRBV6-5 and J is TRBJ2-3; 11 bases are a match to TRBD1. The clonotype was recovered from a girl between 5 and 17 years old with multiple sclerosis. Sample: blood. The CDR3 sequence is CASSYQDRGHTQYF. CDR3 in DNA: TGTGCCAGCAGTTACCAGGACAGGGGGCATACGCAGTATTTT.